One and the same sample provided the 21 T cell receptor beta chains below, sequenced in a study of blood T cell repertoires in COVID-19 (TCRdb year 2020). Receptors were amplified or captured by the immunoSEQ multiplex PCR assay. Sourced from immuneACCESS, this table was stored by TCRdb with only in-frame sequences that have V and J called. A share of the clones is absent; for the studies checked, an unresolved V gene accounts for under half, and the remainder has no known explanation. The table for this sample lists approximately 290,000 clones; about nine tenths of them were counted only once. The ten largest make up about 1.1% of the sample. The sample was PBMCs or T cells enriched from blood (not recorded which). These receptors were collected from a woman in her twenties or thirties who had recovered from COVID-19.

This clone was recorded only once. The chain is built from TRBV5-6 and TRBJ2-2, with D unclear. Germline CDR1 and CDR2: SGHDT and YYEEEE. This CDR3 contains 12 residues. V dropped 4 bases and J dropped 6 bases, with 7 bases sitting between them. CDR3 region: CASSKIAGELFF. The CDR3 DNA reads TGTGCCAGCAGCAAAATCGCCGGGGAGCTGTTTTTT. The complete variable domain, with remaining parts taken from reference TRBV5-6 and TRBJ2-2, reads DAGVTQSPTHLIKTRGQQVTLRCSPKSGHDTVSWYQQALGQGPQFIFQYYEEEERQRGNFPDRFSGHQFPNYSSELNVNALLLGDSALYLCASSKIAGELFFGEGSRLTVL.

The V and J genes are TRBV30 and TRBJ1-2; D is uncertain. The germline V and J ends were trimmed by 6 bases and 8 bases, with 13 bases remaining between them. The CDR3 is 11 residues long. Germline V gene sequence: CDR1 GTSNPN, CDR2 SVGIG (reference sequence). This CDR3 reads CACRESRGYTF. CDR3 bases: TGTGCCTGCCGAGAGAGCCGGGGCTACACCTTC.

The chain has TRBV12-5 and TRBJ2-1, with 7 bases matching TRBD2. Germline lookup yields CDR1 LGHNT and CDR2 FRNRAP. The CDR3 is made up of 15 amino acids. Trimming took 6 bases from V and 6 from J; bases not matched to a gene: 11. The CDR3 nucleotides read TGTGCTAGTGGCTCGAGCGGGGCCTTGTTCAATGAGCAGTTCTTC. Translated, it gives CASGSSGALFNEQFF.

The chain couples TRBV7-9 to TRBJ2-1; 9 positions agree with TRBD1. Trimming removed 8 bases from V and 6 bases from J; junction bases left unmatched: 11. Germline lookup yields CDR1 SEHNR and CDR2 FQNEAQ (reference sequence). The CDR3 is 15 residues long. The CDR3 is CASEPKGQGFNEQFF. For the CDR3, the DNA is TGTGCCAGCGAACCCAAGGGACAGGGATTCAATGAGCAGTTCTTC.

V gene TRBV28 combines with J gene TRBJ2-7, with 9 bases aligning to TRBD2. The CDR3 contains 17 residues. V lost 3 bases and J lost 0; bases outside the gene matches: 9. Germline lookup yields CDR1 MDHEN and CDR2 SYDVKM. The CDR3, as DNA: TGTGCCAGCAGTTTGACTAGCGGCGCAAAACACTCCTACGAGCAGTACTTC. Encoded protein: CASSLTSGAKHSYEQYF.

This sequence joins TRBV4-3 and TRBJ1-1, with a possible D match to TRBD1 (6 bases). The CDR3 is made up of 15 amino acids. V was pared by 3 bases and J by 1 base, with 12 bases between. Germline lookup yields CDR1 LGHNA and CDR2 YSLEER. In nucleotides, the CDR3 is TGCGCCAGCAGCCAGTCAGACAGGCCGAACACTGAAGCTTTCTTT. Translated: CASSQSDRPNTEAFF.

CDR3 nucleotides: TGCGCCAGCAGCCAAGATGGAGGCGGGCCCAGCTCCTACAATGAGCAGTTCTTC. Residues: CASSQDGGGPSSYNEQFF. The chain recombines TRBV4-1 with TRBJ2-1; a possible D gene is TRBD2 (5 bases). Germline-derived CDR1 and CDR2 are MGHRA and YSYEKL. Trimming stripped 0 bases from V and 0 bases from J, with 15 bases between. The CDR3 extends over 18 amino acids.

The rearrangement links TRBV30 to TRBJ2-7, with D perhaps matching TRBD1 (5 bases). The germline gives CDR1 GTSNPN, CDR2 SVGIG (reference sequence). V was cut by 0 bases and J by 5 bases, with 8 bases left in between. The length of the CDR3 is 12 residues. Written as DNA, the CDR3 is TGTGCCTGGAGTGTACTCAGGGACGAGCAGTACTTC. This encodes CAWSVLRDEQYF.

The gene calls are TRBV3-1 (or the pseudogene TRBV3-2) and TRBJ1-1, with D possibly matching TRBD1 (6 bases). CDR3 length equals 14 residues. The V and J ends lost 4 bases and 8 bases respectively, with 17 bases between them. CDR1 and CDR2 from the germline V gene are LGHDT and YNNKEL (reference sequence). The CDR3 sequence is CASSLAQGRGEAFF. CDR3 nucleotide sequence: TGTGCCAGCAGCCTTGCCCAGGGGAGAGGGGAAGCTTTCTTT.

This chain uses TRBV5-1 with TRBJ2-1, with 16 bases aligning to TRBD2. Germline V gene lookup returns CDR1 SGHRS and CDR2 YFSETQ. J gave up 0 bases and V 4 bases, and 7 bases lay outside the gene matches. The length of the CDR3 is 19 residues. CDR3 sequence reads: CASSAPGLAGGSSYNEQFF. The DNA for the CDR3 is TGCGCCAGCAGCGCTCCGGGACTAGCGGGAGGGAGCTCCTACAATGAGCAGTTCTTC.

The V and J genes are TRBV18 and TRBJ1-6; weak D call: TRBD1 (6 bases). The CDR3 sequence is 13 residues long. V was shortened by 3 bases and J by 7 bases, with 7 bases between the two germline ends. Germline V gives CDR1 KGHSH, CDR2 LQKENI. The CDR3 DNA sequence: TGTGCCAGCTCACCGAGGGGGAATTCACCCCTCCACTTT. Its protein is CASSPRGNSPLHF.

This clone appeared once. The chain joins TRBV6-2 or TRBV6-3 to TRBJ2-5; TRBD2 matches at 11 bases. Germline V gene sequence: CDR1 MNHEY, CDR2 SVGEGT. The CDR3 consists of 17 residues. V shed 4 bases and J 5 bases; nucleotides not matched to a gene: 12. CDR3 protein: CASSSWTSGRRFETQYF. The DNA of the CDR3 is TGTGCCAGCAGTTCCTGGACTAGCGGGCGTCGATTTGAGACCCAGTACTTC.

The sample holds one count of this clone. The chain couples TRBV9 to TRBJ2-3, with TRBD2 matching over 7 bases. This CDR3 comprises 14 residues. V lost 4 bases to trimming and J lost 5 bases; unmatched junction nucleotides: 7. From germline, CDR1 is SGDLS and CDR2 YYNGEE. CDR3 loop: CASSRSRELDTQYF. CDR3 nucleotides: TGTGCCAGCAGCCGTTCGCGGGAGTTAGATACGCAGTATTTT.

In nucleotides, the CDR3 is TGTGCCATCAGACCCGGACTAGCGGGAGCTAGTAACGACAATGAGCAGTTCTTC. The encoded protein is CAIRPGLAGASNDNEQFF. J is TRBJ2-1 and V is TRBV10-3, with TRBD2 matching 13 bases. Germline V gene lookup returns CDR1 ENHRY and CDR2 SYGVKD. This CDR3 is 18 amino acids long. V lost 6 bases, J lost 5 bases, and 13 bases stayed unmatched.

The table lists this clone with a few counts. CDR3: CASSQEGDRGVGYTF. CDR3 DNA sequence: TGCGCCAGCAGCCAAGAAGGTGACAGGGGGGTCGGCTACACCTTC. The rearrangement links TRBV4-3 to TRBJ1-2; TRBD1 matches at 9 bases. There are 15 residues in the CDR3. Trimming removed 0 bases from V and 8 bases from J; junction bases left unmatched: 7. Germline loops: CDR1 LGHNA, CDR2 YSLEER.

The chain uses TRBV7-3 and TRBJ2-1; 10 nucleotides match TRBD1. The germline V gene encodes CDR1 SGHTA and CDR2 FQGTGA. The CDR3 runs 14 residues. The V and J ends lost 5 bases and 9 bases, in that order; junction bases with no gene match: 7. CDR3 bases: TGTGCCAGCAGCGAGGGACAGGGGAGGTCTGAGCAGTTCTTC. Its protein is CASSEGQGRSEQFF. Drawing the rest from reference TRBV7-3 and TRBJ2-1, the complete variable domain is GAGVSQTPSNKVTEKGKYVELRCDPISGHTALYWYRQSLGQGPEFLIYFQGTGAADDSGLPNDRFFAVRPEGSVSTLKIQRTERGDSAVYLCASSEGQGRSEQFFGPGTRLTVL.

This chain uses TRBV10-1 with TRBJ2-2; maybe TRBD2 (6 bases). Trimming removed 0 bases at V and 5 bases at J, with 13 bases between. CDR1 and CDR2 (germline): WNHNN, SYGVQD (reference sequence). The CDR3 runs to 16 residues. The DNA of the CDR3 is TGCGCCAGCAGTGAGTCTGACGGGGCGGGGACCGGGGAGCTGTTTTTT. This encodes CASSESDGAGTGELFF.

The chain uses TRBV14 and TRBJ2-2, with a tentative D call TRBD1 (6 bases). The CDR3 has 16 amino acids. Trimming took off 4 bases at V and 4 bases at J, with 16 bases between the two ends. The V gene's germline CDR1 is SGHDN and CDR2 FVKESK. CDR3 bases: TGTGCCAGCAGCCGAATTAGGGGGATCGGCACCGGGGAGCTGTTTTTT. Translated: CASSRIRGIGTGELFF. Supplemented by reference TRBV14 and TRBJ2-2, the full variable domain reads EAGVTQFPSHSVIEKGQTVTLRCDPISGHDNLYWYRRVMGKEIKFLLHFVKESKQDESGMPNNRFLAERTGGTYSTLKVQPAELEDSGVYFCASSRIRGIGTGELFFGEGSRLTVL.

This rearrangement joins TRBV7-9 to TRBJ1-4; unclear D gene. Trimming removed 6 bases at V and 7 bases at J, with 15 bases between. Per germline, CDR1 SEHNR and CDR2 FQNEAQ (reference sequence). This CDR3 is built from 14 residues. The CDR3 DNA is TGTGCCAGCAGTTCGGGTTGGTCTGGTGAAAAACTGTTTTTT. The encoded protein is CASSSGWSGEKLFF.

The chain has TRBV5-1 and TRBJ2-2; D not resolved. CDR3 length equals 15 residues. Per germline, CDR1 SGHRS and CDR2 YFSETQ. Trimming took 1 base from V and 2 from J, leaving 9 bases between them. CDR3 region: CASSLNPLNTGELFF. The CDR3 nucleotides read TGCGCCAGCAGCTTGAACCCTCTAAACACCGGGGAGCTGTTTTTT.

The genes are TRBV10-3 and TRBJ2-2, with TRBD1 identical over 10 bases. Trimming cost V 2 bases and J 1 base; bases outside gene matches: 7. CDR1 and CDR2 from the germline V gene are ENHRY and SYGVKD. The CDR3 consists of 18 residues. CDR3 amino acids: CAISEPRQGARNTGELFF. As DNA, the CDR3 is TGTGCCATCAGTGAGCCTAGACAGGGGGCGAGGAACACCGGGGAGCTGTTTTTT.